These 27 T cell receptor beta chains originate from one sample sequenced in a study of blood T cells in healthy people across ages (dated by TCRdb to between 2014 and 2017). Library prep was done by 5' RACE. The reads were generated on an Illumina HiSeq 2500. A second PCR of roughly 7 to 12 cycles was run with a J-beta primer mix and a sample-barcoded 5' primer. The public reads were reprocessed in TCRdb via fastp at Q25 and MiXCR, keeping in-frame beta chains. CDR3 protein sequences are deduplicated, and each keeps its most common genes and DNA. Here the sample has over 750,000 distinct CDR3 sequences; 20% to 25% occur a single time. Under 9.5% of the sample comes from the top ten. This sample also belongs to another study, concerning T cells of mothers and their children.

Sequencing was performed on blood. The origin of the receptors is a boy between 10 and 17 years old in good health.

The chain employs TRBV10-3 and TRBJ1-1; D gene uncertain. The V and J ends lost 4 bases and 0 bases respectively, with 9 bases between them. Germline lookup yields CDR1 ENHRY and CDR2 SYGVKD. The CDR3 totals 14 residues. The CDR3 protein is CAISVSRLNTEAFF. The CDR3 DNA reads TGTGCCATCAGTGTTTCCCGTTTGAACACTGAAGCTTTCTTT.

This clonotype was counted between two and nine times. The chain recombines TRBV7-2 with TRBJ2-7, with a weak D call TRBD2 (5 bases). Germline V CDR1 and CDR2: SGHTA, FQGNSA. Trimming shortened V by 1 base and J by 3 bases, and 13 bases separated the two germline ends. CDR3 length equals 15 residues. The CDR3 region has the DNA TGTGCCAGCAGCTTAGTAGTTGTCGGGGACTACGAGCAGTACTTC. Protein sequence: CASSLVVVGDYEQYF.

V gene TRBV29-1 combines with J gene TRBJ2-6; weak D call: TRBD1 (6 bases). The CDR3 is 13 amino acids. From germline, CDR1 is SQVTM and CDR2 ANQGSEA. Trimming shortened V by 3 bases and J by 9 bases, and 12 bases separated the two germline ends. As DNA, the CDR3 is TGCAGCGTTGAGACAGGACCCGTCAACGTCCTGACTTTC. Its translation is CSVETGPVNVLTF.

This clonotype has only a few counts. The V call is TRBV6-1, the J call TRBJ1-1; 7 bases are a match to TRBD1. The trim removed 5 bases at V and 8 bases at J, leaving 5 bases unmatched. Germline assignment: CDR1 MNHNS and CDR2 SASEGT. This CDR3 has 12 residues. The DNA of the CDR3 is TGTGCCAGCAGTCACCGGGACAGCGAAGCTTTCTTT. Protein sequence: CASSHRDSEAFF.

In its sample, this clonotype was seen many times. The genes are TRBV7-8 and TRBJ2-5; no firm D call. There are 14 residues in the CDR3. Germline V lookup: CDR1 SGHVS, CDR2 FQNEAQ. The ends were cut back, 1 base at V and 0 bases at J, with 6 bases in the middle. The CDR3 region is CASSLGDYQETQYF. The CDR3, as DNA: TGTGCCAGCAGCTTAGGTGATTACCAAGAGACCCAGTACTTC.

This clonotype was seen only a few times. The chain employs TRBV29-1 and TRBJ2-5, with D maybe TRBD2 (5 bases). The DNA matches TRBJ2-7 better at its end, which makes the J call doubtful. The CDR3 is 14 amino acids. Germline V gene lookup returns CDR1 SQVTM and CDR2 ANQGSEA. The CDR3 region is CSVEEGGLSYEQYF. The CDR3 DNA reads TGCAGCGTTGAAGAGGGCGGACTTTCCTACGAGCAGTACTTC.

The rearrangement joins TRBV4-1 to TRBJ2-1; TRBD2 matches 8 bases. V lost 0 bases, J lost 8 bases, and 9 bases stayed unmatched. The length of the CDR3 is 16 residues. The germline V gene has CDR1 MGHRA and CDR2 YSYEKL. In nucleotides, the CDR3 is TGCGCCAGCAGCCAAGAGGACGGGAGGGGATTTGATGAGCAGTTCTTC. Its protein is CASSQEDGRGFDEQFF.

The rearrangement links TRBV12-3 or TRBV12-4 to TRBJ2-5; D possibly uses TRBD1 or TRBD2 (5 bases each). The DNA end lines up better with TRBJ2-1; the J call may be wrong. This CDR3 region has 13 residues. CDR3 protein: CASSGPKVGEQFF. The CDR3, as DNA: TGTGCCAGTTCGGGGCCTAAAGTGGGTGAGCAGTTCTTC.

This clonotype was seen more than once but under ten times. The CDR3 sequence is CASSLQRLGEQYF. In nucleotides, the CDR3 is TGTGCCAGCAGCCTGCAGCGACTCGGGGAGCAGTACTTC. The rearrangement joins TRBV7-6 to TRBJ2-7, with D unresolved. The V gene's germline CDR1 is SGHVS and CDR2 FNYEAQ. Trimming removed 5 bases at V and 7 bases at J, with 15 bases between. The CDR3 is made up of 13 amino acids.

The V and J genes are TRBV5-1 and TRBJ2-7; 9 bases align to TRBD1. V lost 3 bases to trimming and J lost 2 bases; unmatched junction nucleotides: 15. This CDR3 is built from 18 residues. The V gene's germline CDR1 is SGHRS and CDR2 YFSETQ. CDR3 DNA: TGCGCCAGCAGCTCGGGACAGGGCTCTAGATTCGTACCCTACGAGCAGTACTTC. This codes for CASSSGQGSRFVPYEQYF.

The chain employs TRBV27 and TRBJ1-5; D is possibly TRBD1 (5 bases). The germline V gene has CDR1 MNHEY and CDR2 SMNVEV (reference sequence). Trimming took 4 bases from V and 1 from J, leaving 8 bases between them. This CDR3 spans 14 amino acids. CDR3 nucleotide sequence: TGTGCCAGCAGTTCAGGGATAAGCAATCAGCCCCAGCATTTT. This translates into CASSSGISNQPQHF.

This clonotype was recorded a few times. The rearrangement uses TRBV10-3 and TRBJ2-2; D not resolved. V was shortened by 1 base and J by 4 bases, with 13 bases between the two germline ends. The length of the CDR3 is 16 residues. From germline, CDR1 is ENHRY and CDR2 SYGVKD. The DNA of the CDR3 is TGTGCCATCAGTGAGTTCAGCGCAATATCCACCGGGGAGCTGTTTTTT. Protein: CAISEFSAISTGELFF.

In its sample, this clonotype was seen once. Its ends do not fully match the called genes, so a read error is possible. Here the CDR3 reads CAGGWAVEGGTDTQYF. CDR3 nucleotides: TGTGCTGGTGGTTGGGCAGTGGAGGGGGGCACAGATACGCAGTATTTT. The chain has TRBV12-5 and TRBJ2-3; D possibly uses TRBD1 or TRBD2 (6 bases each). This CDR3 is built from 16 residues. Germline V CDR1 and CDR2: LGHNT, FRNRAP.

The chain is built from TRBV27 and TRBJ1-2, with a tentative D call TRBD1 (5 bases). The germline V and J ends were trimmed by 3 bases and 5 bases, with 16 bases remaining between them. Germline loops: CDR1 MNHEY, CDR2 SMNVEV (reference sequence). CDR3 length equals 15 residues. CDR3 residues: CASSLGRLGTYGYTF. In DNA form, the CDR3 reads TGTGCCAGCAGTTTGGGGCGGCTGGGGACTTATGGCTACACCTTC.

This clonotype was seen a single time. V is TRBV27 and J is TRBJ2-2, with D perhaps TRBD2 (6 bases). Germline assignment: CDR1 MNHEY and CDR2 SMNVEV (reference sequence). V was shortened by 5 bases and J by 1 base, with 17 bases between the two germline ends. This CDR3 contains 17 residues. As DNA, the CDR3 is TGTGCCAGCAGTCAGTCCCTAGCGACATTGAACACCGGGGAGCTGTTTTTT. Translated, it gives CASSQSLATLNTGELFF.

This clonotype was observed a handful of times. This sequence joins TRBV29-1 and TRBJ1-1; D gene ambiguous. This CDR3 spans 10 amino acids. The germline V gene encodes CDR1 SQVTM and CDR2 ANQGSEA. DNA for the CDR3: TGCAGTGCCGGGGATACTGAAGCTTTCTTT. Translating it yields CSAGDTEAFF.

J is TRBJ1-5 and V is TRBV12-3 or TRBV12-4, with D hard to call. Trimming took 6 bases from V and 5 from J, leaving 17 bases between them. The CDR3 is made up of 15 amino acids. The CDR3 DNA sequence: TGTGCCAGCAGCCCAGAAGGAGAGCAACATCAGCCCCAGCATTTT. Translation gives CASSPEGEQHQPQHF.

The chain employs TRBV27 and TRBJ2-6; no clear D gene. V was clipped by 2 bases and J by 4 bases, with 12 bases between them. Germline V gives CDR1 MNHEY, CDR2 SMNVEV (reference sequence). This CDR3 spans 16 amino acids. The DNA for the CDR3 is TGTGCCAGCAGTTTAGGAAGCCCTCTCGGGGCCAACGTCCTGACTTTC. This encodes CASSLGSPLGANVLTF.

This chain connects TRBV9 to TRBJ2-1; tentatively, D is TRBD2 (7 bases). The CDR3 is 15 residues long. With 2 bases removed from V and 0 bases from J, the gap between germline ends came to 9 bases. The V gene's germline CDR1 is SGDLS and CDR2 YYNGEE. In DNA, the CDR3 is TGTGCCAGCAGCGTTGGGGGGGCCTCCTACAATGAGCAGTTCTTC. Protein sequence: CASSVGGASYNEQFF.

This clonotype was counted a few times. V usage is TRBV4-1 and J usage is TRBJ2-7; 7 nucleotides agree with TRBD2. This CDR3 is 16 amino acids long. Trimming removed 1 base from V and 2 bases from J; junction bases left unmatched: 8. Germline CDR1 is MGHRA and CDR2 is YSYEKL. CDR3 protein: CASSQVSLAVPYEQYF. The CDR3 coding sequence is TGCGCCAGCAGCCAAGTTAGCCTAGCGGTTCCCTACGAGCAGTACTTC.

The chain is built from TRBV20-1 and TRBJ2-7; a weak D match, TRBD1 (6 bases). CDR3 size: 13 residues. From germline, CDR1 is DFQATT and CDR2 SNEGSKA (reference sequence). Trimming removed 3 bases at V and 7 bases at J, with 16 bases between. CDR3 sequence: CSARDSKSGEQYF. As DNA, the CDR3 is TGCAGTGCTAGGGACAGCAAGTCTGGGGAGCAGTACTTC.

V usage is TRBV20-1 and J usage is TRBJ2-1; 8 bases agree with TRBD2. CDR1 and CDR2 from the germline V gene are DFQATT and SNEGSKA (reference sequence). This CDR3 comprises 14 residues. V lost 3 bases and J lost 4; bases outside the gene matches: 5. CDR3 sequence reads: CSASASGSYNEQFF. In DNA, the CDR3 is TGCAGTGCTAGTGCGAGCGGGAGTTACAATGAGCAGTTCTTC.

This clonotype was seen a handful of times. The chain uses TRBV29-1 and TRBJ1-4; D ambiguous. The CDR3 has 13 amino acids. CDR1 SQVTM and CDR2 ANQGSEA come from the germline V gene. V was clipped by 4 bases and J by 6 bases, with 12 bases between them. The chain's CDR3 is CSVGTDWDEKLFF. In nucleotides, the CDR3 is TGCAGCGTTGGAACGGACTGGGATGAAAAACTGTTTTTT.

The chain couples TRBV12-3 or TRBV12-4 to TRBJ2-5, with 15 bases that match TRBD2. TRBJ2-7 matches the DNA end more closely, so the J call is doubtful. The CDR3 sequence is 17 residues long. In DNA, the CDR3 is TGTGCCAGCAGACTTAGGACTAGCGGGAGGGATGTAGACGAGCAGTACTTC. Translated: CASRLRTSGRDVDEQYF.

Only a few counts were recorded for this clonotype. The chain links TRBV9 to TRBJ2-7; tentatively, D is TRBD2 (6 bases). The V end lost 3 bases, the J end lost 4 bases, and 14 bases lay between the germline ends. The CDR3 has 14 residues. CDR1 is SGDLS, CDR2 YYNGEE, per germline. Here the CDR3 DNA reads TGTGCCAGCAGCGCTACCCTTGGGGGGTACGAGCAGTACTTC. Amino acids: CASSATLGGYEQYF.

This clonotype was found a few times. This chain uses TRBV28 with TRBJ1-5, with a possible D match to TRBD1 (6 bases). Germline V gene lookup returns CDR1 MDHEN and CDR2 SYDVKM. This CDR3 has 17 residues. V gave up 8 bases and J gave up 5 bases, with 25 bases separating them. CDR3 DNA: TGTGCCAGCGCCTCCGGGGGCGGTCGAGGACTCGATCAGCCCCAGCATTTT. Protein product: CASASGGGRGLDQPQHF.

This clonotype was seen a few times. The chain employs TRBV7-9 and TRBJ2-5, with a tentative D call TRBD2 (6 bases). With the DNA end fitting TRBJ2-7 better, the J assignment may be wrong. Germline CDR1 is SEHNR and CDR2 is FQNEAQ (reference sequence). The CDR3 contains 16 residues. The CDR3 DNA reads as TGTGCCAGCAGAAGACCCCTAAAACGTCGGGGGACCGAGCAGTACTTC. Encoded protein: CASRRPLKRRGTEQYF.